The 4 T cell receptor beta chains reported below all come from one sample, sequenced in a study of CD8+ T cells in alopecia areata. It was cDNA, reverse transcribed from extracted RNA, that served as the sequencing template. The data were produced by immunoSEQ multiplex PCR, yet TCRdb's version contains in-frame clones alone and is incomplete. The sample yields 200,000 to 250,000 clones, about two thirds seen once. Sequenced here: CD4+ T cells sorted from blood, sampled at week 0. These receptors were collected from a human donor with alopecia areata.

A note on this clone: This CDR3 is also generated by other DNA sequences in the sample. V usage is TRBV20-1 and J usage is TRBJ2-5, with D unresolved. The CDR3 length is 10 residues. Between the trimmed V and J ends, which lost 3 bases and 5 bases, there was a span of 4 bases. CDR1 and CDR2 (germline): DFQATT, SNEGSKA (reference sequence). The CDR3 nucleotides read TGCAGTGCTAGGGGCGAGACCCAGTACTTC. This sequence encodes CSARGETQYF.

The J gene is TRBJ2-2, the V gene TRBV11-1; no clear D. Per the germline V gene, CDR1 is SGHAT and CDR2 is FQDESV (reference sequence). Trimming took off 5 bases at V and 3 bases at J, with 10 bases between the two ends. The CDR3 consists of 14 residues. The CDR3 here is CASSARLDTGELFF. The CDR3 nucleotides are TGTGCCAGCAGCGCCCGACTTGACACCGGGGAGCTGTTTTTT.

The CDR3 protein is CASFRAFTDTQYF. In DNA, the CDR3 is TGTGCCAGCTTTCGGGCTTTCACAGATACGCAGTATTTT. The chain is built from TRBV6-5 and TRBJ2-3, with unresolved D. CDR1 is MNHEY, CDR2 SVGAGI, per germline. The CDR3 extends over 13 amino acids. The germline V and J ends were trimmed by 8 bases and 2 bases, with 11 bases remaining between them.

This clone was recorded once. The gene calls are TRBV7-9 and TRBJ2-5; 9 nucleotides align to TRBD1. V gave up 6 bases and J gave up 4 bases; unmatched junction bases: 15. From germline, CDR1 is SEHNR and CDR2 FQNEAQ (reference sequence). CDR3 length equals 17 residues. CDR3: CASRPGTGPGRGETQYF. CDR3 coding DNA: TGTGCCAGCAGACCCGGGACAGGGCCGGGGAGGGGAGAGACCCAGTACTTC.